This T cell receptor (beta chain) was captured by sequencing in a study of technical replicates of blood from a few donors. Libraries were prepared by immunoSEQ multiplex PCR; TCRdb keeps only in-frame clonotypes and omits some of them. The sample holds 75,000 to 90,000 clones, 95% seen once. The CDR3 runs 16 residues. Trimming left V 2 bases short and J 1 base short, with 12 bases between. Germline-derived CDR1 and CDR2 are LNHDA and SQIVND (reference sequence). Sample: T cells isolated from PBMCs. The J gene is TRBJ1-5, the V gene TRBV19; D remains ambiguous. The sequence was obtained from a human donor in good health. CDR3 sequence (DNA): TGTGCCAGTAGTATAAGGTCAGGCGCAAGCAATCAGCCCCAGCATTTT. Its translation is CASSIRSGASNQPQHF.